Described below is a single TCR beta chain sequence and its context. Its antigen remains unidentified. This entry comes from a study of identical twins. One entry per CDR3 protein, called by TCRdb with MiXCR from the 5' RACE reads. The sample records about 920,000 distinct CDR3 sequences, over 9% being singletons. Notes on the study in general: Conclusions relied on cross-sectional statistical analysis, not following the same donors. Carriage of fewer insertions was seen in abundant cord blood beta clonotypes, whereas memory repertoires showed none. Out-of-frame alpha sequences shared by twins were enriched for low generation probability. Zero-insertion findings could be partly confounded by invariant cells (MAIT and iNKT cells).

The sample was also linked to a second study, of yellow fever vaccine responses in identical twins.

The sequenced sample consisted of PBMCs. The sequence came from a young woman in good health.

CDR3 sequence reads: CASSLVGLSETQYF. CDR3 nucleotide sequence: TGCGCCAGCAGCTTGGTCGGGTTGTCAGAGACCCAGTACTTC. This rearrangement joins TRBV5-1 to TRBJ2-5; D is undetermined. Per the germline V gene, CDR1 is SGHRS and CDR2 is YFSETQ. This CDR3 is built from 14 residues. Trimming removed 0 bases from V and 4 bases from J, with 10 bases in between.